This T cell receptor (beta chain) was found in a study of T cell responses to AZD1222 COVID-19 vaccine. Libraries were prepared by immunoSEQ multiplex PCR; TCRdb keeps only in-frame clonotypes and omits some of them. This table holds about 140,000 clones, 92% found once. With 4 bases removed from V and 3 bases from J, the gap between germline ends came to 2 bases. CDR3 length equals 11 residues. V usage is TRBV12-3 or TRBV12-4 and J usage is TRBJ2-3, with D unresolved. The TCR was taken from an adult in good health. Sequences were derived from peripheral blood, sampled on day 0 of AZD1222 vaccination. This CDR3 is CASSSTDTQYF. The CDR3 nucleotides are TGTGCCAGCAGTTCGACAGATACGCAGTATTTT.